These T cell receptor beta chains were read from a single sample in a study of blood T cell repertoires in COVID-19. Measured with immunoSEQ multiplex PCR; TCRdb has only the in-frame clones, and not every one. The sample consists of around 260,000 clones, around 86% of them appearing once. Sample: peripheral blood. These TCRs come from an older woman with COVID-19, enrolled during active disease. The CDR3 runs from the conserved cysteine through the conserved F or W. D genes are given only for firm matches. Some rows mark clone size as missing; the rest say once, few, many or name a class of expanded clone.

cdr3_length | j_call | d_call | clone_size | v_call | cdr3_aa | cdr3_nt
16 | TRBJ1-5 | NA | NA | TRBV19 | CASSFGREVSNQPQHF | TGTGCCAGTAGTTTCGGACGGGAGGTTAGCAATCAGCCCCAGCATTTT
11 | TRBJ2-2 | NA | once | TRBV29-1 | CSVSGTGELFF | TGCAGCGTCTCGGGAACCGGGGAGCTGTTTTTT
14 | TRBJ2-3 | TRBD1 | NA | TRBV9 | CASSVAGGSDTQYF | TGTGCCAGCAGCGTAGCAGGGGGCTCAGATACGCAGTATTTT
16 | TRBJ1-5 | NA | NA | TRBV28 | CASSLVTAVSNQPQHF | TGTGCCAGCAGTTTAGTCACGGCGGTCAGCAATCAGCCCCAGCATTTT
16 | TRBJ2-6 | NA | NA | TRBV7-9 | CASSFFGISGANVLTF | TGTGCCAGCAGCTTTTTCGGGATCTCTGGGGCCAACGTCCTGACTTTC
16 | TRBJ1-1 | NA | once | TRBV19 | CASSRGQGPLGTEAFF | TGTGCCAGTAGTAGAGGTCAGGGCCCGTTGGGGACTGAAGCTTTCTTT
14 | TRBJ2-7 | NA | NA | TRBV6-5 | CASSYSAGRYEQYF | TGTGCCAGCAGTTACTCGGCAGGGAGGTACGAGCAGTACTTC
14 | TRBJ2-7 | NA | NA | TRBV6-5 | CASSSRVSLYEQYF | TGTGCCAGCAGTTCCCGTGTCTCCCTCTACGAGCAGTACTTC
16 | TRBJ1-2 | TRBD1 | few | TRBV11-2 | CASSHLDRGLSYGYTF | TGTGCCAGCAGCCACCTTGACAGGGGGCTCAGCTATGGCTACACCTTC
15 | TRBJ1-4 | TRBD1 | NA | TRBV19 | CASSIGTGGTEKLFF | TGTGCCAGTAGTATAGGCACAGGGGGCACTGAAAAACTGTTTTTT
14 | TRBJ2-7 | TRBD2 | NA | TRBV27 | CASRFREDTYEQYF | TGTGCCAGCCGATTCCGGGAGGACACCTACGAGCAGTACTTC
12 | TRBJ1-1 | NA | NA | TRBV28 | CASPSLQGLAFF | TGTGCCAGCCCCTCGTTACAGGGCTTGGCTTTCTTT
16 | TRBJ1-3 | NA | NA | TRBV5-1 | CASSFAPQGSGNTIYF | TGCGCCAGCAGCTTTGCCCCCCAGGGCTCTGGAAACACCATATATTTT
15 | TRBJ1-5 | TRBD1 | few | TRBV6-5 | CASSSDRGWDQPQHF | TGTGCCAGCAGCTCGGACAGGGGGTGGGATCAGCCCCAGCATTTT
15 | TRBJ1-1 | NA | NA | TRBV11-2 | CASSLGAGRNTEAFF | TGTGCCAGCAGCTTAGGGGCAGGGCGAAACACTGAAGCTTTCTTT
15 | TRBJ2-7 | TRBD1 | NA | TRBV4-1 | CASSQGTGGTYEQYF | TGCGCCAGCAGCCAAGGGACAGGGGGGACCTACGAGCAGTACTTC
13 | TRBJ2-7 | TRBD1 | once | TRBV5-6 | CASSPDRVNEQYF | TGTGCCAGCAGCCCGGACAGGGTCAACGAGCAGTACTTC
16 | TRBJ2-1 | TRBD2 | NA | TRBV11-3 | CASSSRLASSYNEQFF | TGTGCCAGCAGCTCGAGACTAGCGAGCTCCTACAATGAGCAGTTCTTC
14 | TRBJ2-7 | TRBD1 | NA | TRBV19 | CASSRTGGSGEQYF | TGTGCCAGTAGTAGGACAGGAGGATCGGGTGAGCAGTACTTC
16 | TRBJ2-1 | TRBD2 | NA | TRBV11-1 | CASSGGPSGRRNEQFF | TGTGCCAGCAGCGGGGGACCTAGCGGGAGGAGGAATGAGCAGTTCTTC
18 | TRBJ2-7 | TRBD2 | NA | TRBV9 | CASSVGPSGATDYYEQYF | TGTGCCAGCAGCGTAGGTCCTAGCGGAGCCACAGATTACTACGAGCAGTACTTC
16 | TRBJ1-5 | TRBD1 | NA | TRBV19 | CASTLNRGFYNQPQHF | TGTGCCAGTACCCTTAACAGGGGTTTTTACAATCAGCCCCAGCATTTT
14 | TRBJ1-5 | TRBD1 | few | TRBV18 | CASSLGQGGQPQHF | TGTGCCAGCTCCCTCGGACAGGGCGGTCAGCCCCAGCATTTT
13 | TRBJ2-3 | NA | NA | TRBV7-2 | CASSLGTTDTQYF | TGTGCCAGCAGCTTAGGGACTACAGATACGCAGTATTTT
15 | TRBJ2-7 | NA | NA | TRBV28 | CASSPAGAQSYEQYF | TGTGCCAGCAGCCCCGCCGGAGCGCAGAGCTACGAGCAGTACTTC
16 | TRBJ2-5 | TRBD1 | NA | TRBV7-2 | CASSPGTVVLTETQYF | TGTGCCAGCAGCCCGGGGACAGTCGTACTAACGGAGACCCAGTACTTC
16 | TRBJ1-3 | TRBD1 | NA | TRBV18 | CASSPPQGASGNTIYF | TGTGCCAGCTCACCACCACAGGGGGCTTCTGGAAACACCATATATTTT
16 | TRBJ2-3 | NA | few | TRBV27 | CASAMSLRGGGDTQYF | TGTGCCAGCGCGATGAGCCTTAGGGGCGGCGGAGATACGCAGTATTTT
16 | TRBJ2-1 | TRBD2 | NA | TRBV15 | CATSTFRGGGLGEQFF | TGTGCCACCAGCACGTTCAGGGGCGGGGGGCTTGGGGAGCAGTTCTTC
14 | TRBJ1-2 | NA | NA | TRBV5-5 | CASSFGHPPGGYTF | TGTGCCAGCAGCTTCGGACACCCGCCGGGTGGCTACACCTTC
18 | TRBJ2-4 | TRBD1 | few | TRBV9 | CASSVGVETGQAKNIQYF | TGTGCCAGCAGCGTAGGGGTTGAGACAGGGCAGGCCAAAAACATTCAGTACTTC
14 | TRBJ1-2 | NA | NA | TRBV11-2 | CASSLTRQAAGYTF | TGTGCCAGCAGCTTAACCCGACAGGCCGCTGGCTACACCTTC
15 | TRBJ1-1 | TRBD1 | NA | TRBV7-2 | CASSLGGTGGTEAFF | TGTGCCAGCAGCTTAGGCGGGACAGGGGGAACTGAAGCTTTCTTT
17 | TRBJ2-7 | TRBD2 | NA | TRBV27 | CASSFGREGSPGYEQYF | TGTGCCAGCAGTTTTGGGCGGGAGGGGTCTCCAGGGTACGAGCAGTACTTC
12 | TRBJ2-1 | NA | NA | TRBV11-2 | CASSLSGYEQFF | TGTGCCAGCAGCTTATCGGGGTATGAGCAGTTCTTC
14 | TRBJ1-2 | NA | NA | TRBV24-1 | CATSDRDRNYGYTF | TGTGCCACCAGTGATCGAGACAGGAACTATGGCTACACCTTC
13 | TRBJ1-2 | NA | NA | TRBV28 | CASSPGSTRGYTF | TGTGCCAGCAGCCCCGGGTCCACGCGCGGCTACACCTTC
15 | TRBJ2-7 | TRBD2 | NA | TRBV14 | CASSQDDGRASEQYF | TGTGCCAGCAGCCAAGATGACGGGAGGGCCTCCGAGCAGTACTTC
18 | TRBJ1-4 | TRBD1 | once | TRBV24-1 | CATSDGGQGGLANEKLFF | TGTGCCACCAGTGACGGCGGACAGGGCGGGTTGGCTAATGAAAAACTGTTTTTT
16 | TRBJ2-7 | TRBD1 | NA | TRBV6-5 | CASSYLPGQGAHEQYF | TGTGCCAGCAGTTACTTACCGGGACAGGGGGCCCACGAGCAGTACTTC
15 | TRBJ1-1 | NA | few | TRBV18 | CASSNQQGRGTEAFF | TGTGCCAGCTCAAACCAACAGGGTCGGGGCACTGAAGCTTTCTTT
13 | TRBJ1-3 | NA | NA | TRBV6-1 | CASSETARNTIYF | TGTGCCAGCAGTGAGACAGCAAGAAACACCATATATTTT
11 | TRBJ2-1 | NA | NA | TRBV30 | CAWSGRDEQFF | TGTGCCTGGAGTGGTAGAGATGAGCAGTTCTTC
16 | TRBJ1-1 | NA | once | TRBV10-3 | CAIRNGGGRDHTEAFF | TGTGCCATCAGGAATGGGGGGGGCAGGGACCACACTGAAGCTTTCTTT
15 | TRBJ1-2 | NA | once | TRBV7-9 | CASSLGAPGASGYTF | TGTGCCAGCAGCTTAGGGGCTCCAGGGGCGAGTGGCTACACCTTC
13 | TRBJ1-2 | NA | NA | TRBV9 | CASSVGKGDGYTF | TGTGCCAGCAGCGTAGGGAAAGGGGATGGCTACACCTTC
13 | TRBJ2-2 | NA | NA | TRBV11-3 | CASSPHRTGELFF | TGTGCCAGCAGCCCTCACAGAACCGGGGAGCTGTTTTTT
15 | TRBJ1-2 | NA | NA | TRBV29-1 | CSVEEIAGLSNGYTF | TGCAGCGTTGAAGAGATCGCGGGACTCTCAAATGGCTACACCTTC
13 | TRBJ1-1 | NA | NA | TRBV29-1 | CSVVGQSGTEAFF | TGCAGCGTTGTCGGACAGTCGGGGACTGAAGCTTTCTTT
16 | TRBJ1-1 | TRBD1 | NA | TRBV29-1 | CSVSGQPPSVATEAFF | TGCAGCGTCTCGGGACAGCCCCCCTCTGTTGCCACTGAAGCTTTCTTT
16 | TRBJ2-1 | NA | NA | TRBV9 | CASSSLGSNPNNEQFF | TGTGCCAGCAGCTCCCTAGGGAGTAACCCTAACAATGAGCAGTTCTTC
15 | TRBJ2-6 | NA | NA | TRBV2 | CASSLQIAGANVLTF | TGTGCCAGCAGTCTTCAAATAGCTGGGGCCAACGTCCTGACTTTC